Each of the 32 T cell receptor beta chains below was sequenced from the same sample in a study of control samples from healthy donors and cancer patients (dated by TCRdb to about 2020). Library preparation used the immunoSEQ multiplex PCR assay. TCRdb mirrors the immuneACCESS table, restricted to in-frame sequences. Some clones are absent from its copies; in checked studies, under half trace to an unresolved V gene, and the reason for the others is unknown. This sample comprises fewer than 95,000 clones, approximately 86% of them detected only once. The ten top clones hold roughly 21% of the sample. Specimen: blood. The receptors shown here come from a man under 40 in good health.

About this clone itself: At one end, the junction sequence differs from germline, possibly due to a read error. The genes are TRBV7-7 and TRBJ2-5; tentative D call: TRBD1 (6 bases). CDR1 is SSHAT and CDR2 is FNYEAQ in the germline V gene (reference sequence). The CDR3 extends over 13 amino acids. The CDR3 loop reads CASSSGAQETQYF. The DNA for the CDR3 is TGTGCTAGCAGCTCAGGGGCCCAAGAGACCCAGTACTTC. The variable domain in full, completed from reference TRBV7-7 and TRBJ2-5, reads GAGVSQSPRYKVTKRGQDVTLRCDPISSHATLYWYQQALGQGPEFLTYFNYEAQPDKSGLPSDRFSAERPEGSISTLTIQRTEQRDSAMYRCASSSGAQETQYFGPGTRLLVL.

This chain joins TRBV18 and TRBJ2-2; 8 nucleotides match TRBD2. CDR1 and CDR2 (germline): KGHSH, LQKENI. CDR3 length equals 17 residues. Trimming cost V 3 bases and J 1 base; bases outside gene matches: 7. CDR3 loop: CASSPPRAGVNTGELFF. The DNA of the CDR3 is TGTGCCAGCTCACCCCCGAGAGCGGGGGTGAACACCGGGGAGCTGTTTTTT.

This chain links TRBV4-1 with TRBJ1-6, with D unclear. Germline V CDR1 and CDR2: MGHRA, YSYEKL. V was pared by 2 bases and J by 5 bases, with 13 bases between. The CDR3 sequence is 16 residues long. In DNA form, the CDR3 reads TGCGCCAGCAGCCAACAGAGCATCCTAGATAATTCACCCCTCCACTTT. Protein sequence: CASSQQSILDNSPLHF.

In this sample, this clone turned up once. The V gene is TRBV7-9, the J gene TRBJ2-5, with 11 bases that match TRBD2. Per the germline V gene, CDR1 is SEHNR and CDR2 is FQNEAQ (reference sequence). CDR3 size: 16 residues. The V gene end was trimmed by 3 bases and the J gene end by 3 bases; junction bases not matched to a gene: 6. In nucleotides, the CDR3 is TGTGCCAGCAGCTTCCTAGGGGGACTAGCGGAAGAGACCCAGTACTTC. This translates into CASSFLGGLAEETQYF.

The V call is TRBV12-5, the J call TRBJ1-5, with 7 bases lining up with TRBD1. Unmatched junction bases numbered 6, after V lost 9 bases and J lost 7 bases. This CDR3 has 12 amino acids. Germline V gives CDR1 LGHNT, CDR2 FRNRAP. The CDR3 loop reads CASAQGNQPQHF. The CDR3 region has the DNA TGTGCTAGCGCACAGGGGAACCAGCCCCAGCATTTT.

This clone was detected a few times. The J gene is TRBJ2-3, the V gene TRBV27, with 8 bases matching TRBD2. The germline gives CDR1 MNHEY, CDR2 SMNVEV (reference sequence). J was trimmed by 4 bases and V by 5 bases; bases with no gene match: 23. This CDR3 is 20 amino acids long. The CDR3 loop is CASSLKFGPLGSGDPDTQYF. The CDR3 DNA reads TGTGCCAGCAGTCTCAAATTTGGGCCCCTAGGTAGCGGGGATCCAGATACGCAGTATTTT.

The V call is TRBV6-5, the J call TRBJ2-4; 7 nucleotides agree with TRBD1. This CDR3 has 13 amino acids. With 5 bases clipped from V and 6 bases from J, the junction kept 4 bases outside the gene matches. In germline, CDR1 is MNHEY, CDR2 SVGAGI. CDR3 region: CASSTNRGNIQYF. CDR3 nucleotides: TGTGCCAGCAGTACAAACAGGGGAAACATTCAGTACTTC.

The chain uses TRBV2 and TRBJ1-5, with 9 bases lining up with TRBD1. V lost 5 bases, J lost 5 bases, and 4 bases stayed unmatched. This CDR3 is built from 14 residues. Germline V lookup: CDR1 SNHLY, CDR2 FYNNEI. For the CDR3, the DNA is TGTGCCAGCAGTATTGACAGGGGGGATCAGCCCCAGCATTTT. Amino acid sequence: CASSIDRGDQPQHF.

V gene TRBV5-8 combines with J gene TRBJ2-2, with D perhaps TRBD2 (5 bases). CDR1 and CDR2 from the germline V gene are SGHTS and YDEGEE. The CDR3 runs 16 residues. With 4 bases removed from V and 2 bases from J, the gap between germline ends came to 15 bases. The CDR3 here is CASSLPGRTNTGELFF. The CDR3, as DNA: TGTGCCAGCAGCCTCCCGGGCAGGACTAACACCGGGGAGCTGTTTTTT.

V gene TRBV10-3 combines with J gene TRBJ2-5; maybe TRBD1 (5 bases). V was shortened by 3 bases and J by 0 bases, with 14 bases between the two germline ends. The germline V gene encodes CDR1 ENHRY and CDR2 SYGVKD. The CDR3 spans 16 residues. CDR3 sequence (DNA): TGTGCCATCAGTGACTACGACAGAACTTACCAAGAGACCCAGTACTTC. Translated: CAISDYDRTYQETQYF.

The chain recombines TRBV5-1 with TRBJ1-2; 9 bases map to TRBD1. The ends lost 4 bases at V and 4 bases at J; junction bases unmatched: 11. The CDR3 totals 16 residues. The germline gives CDR1 SGHRS, CDR2 YFSETQ. The CDR3 bases are TGCGCCAGCAGCCCAGGGACAGGGTATTTGTCCTATGGCTACACCTTC. Translating gives CASSPGTGYLSYGYTF. The complete variable domain, with remaining parts taken from reference TRBV5-1 and TRBJ1-2, reads KAGVTQTPRYLIKTRGQQVTLSCSPISGHRSVSWYQQTPGQGLQFLFEYFSETQRNKGNFPGRFSGRQFSNSRSEMNVSTLELGDSALYLCASSPGTGYLSYGYTFGSGTRLTVV.

A single count supports this clone. The genes are TRBV14 and TRBJ1-4; a weak D match, TRBD1 (5 bases). The V end was cut by 0 bases, the J end by 7 bases, with 15 bases between. Germline CDR1 reads SGHDN; CDR2 reads FVKESK. The CDR3 loop spans 16 amino acids. The CDR3 here is CASSQDWVRGGEKLFF. CDR3 bases: TGTGCCAGCAGCCAAGATTGGGTCCGGGGGGGTGAAAAACTGTTTTTT.

The chain combines TRBV4-1 with TRBJ2-3, with 9 bases fitting TRBD1. The CDR3 has 16 residues. Germline-derived CDR1 and CDR2 are MGHRA and YSYEKL. Trimming removed 4 bases from V and 6 bases from J; junction bases left unmatched: 11. CDR3 nucleotide sequence: TGCGCCAGCAGCCGCGCAACACAGGGGGCTTCTGATACGCAGTATTTT. Translated, it gives CASSRATQGASDTQYF.

The chain has TRBV2 and TRBJ2-1; 9 bases agree with TRBD1. Germline CDR1 is SNHLY and CDR2 is FYNNEI. The length of the CDR3 is 15 residues. J was trimmed by 4 bases and V by 8 bases; bases with no gene match: 9. CDR3 in amino acids: CASVTDRGSYNEQFF. The CDR3 region has the DNA TGTGCCAGCGTGACAGACAGGGGGAGTTACAATGAGCAGTTCTTC.

In its sample, this clone was seen a few times. This chain connects TRBV30 to TRBJ2-5; D ambiguous. CDR1 GTSNPN and CDR2 SVGIG come from the germline V gene (reference sequence). V lost 2 bases to trimming and J lost 2 bases, with 12 bases between them. CDR3 size: 14 residues. The CDR3 sequence is CAWSIQQIQETQYF. For the CDR3, the DNA is TGTGCCTGGAGTATACAACAAATTCAAGAGACCCAGTACTTC. Full variable domain (rest looked up from reference TRBV30 and TRBJ2-5): SQTIHQWPATLVQPVGSPLSLECTVEGTSNPNLYWYRQAAGRGLQLLFYSVGIGQISSEVPQNLSASRPQDRQFILSSKKLLLSDSGFYLCAWSIQQIQETQYFGPGTRLLVL.

The genes are TRBV5-5 and TRBJ1-1; 9 bases match TRBD1. The CDR3 loop spans 15 amino acids. Germline CDR1 reads SGHKS; CDR2 reads YYEKEE (reference sequence). V dropped 4 bases and J dropped 3; count of bases not matched to a gene: 7. CDR3 loop: CASSQATGGYTEAFF. DNA for the CDR3: TGTGCCAGCAGCCAGGCGACAGGGGGGTACACTGAAGCTTTCTTT. Full variable domain (outside the CDR3, taken from reference TRBV5-5 and TRBJ1-1): DAGVTQSPTHLIKTRGQQVTLRCSPISGHKSVSWYQQVLGQGPQFIFQYYEKEERGRGNFPDRFSARQFPNYSSELNVNALLLGDSALYLCASSQATGGYTEAFFGQGTRLTVV.

This clone was seen a few times. The chain recombines TRBV30 with TRBJ1-1, with D perhaps matching TRBD1 (5 bases). The ends were cut back, 3 bases at V and 3 bases at J, with 11 bases in the middle. The CDR3 covers 13 residues. Germline V gene lookup returns CDR1 GTSNPN and CDR2 SVGIG (reference sequence). The CDR3, as DNA: TGTGCCTGGAGCGTCTCACAGGACACTGAAGCTTTCTTT. Its protein product is CAWSVSQDTEAFF.

This clone showed up just a few times. The chain is built from TRBV7-2 and TRBJ1-5; D not certain. Trimming removed 2 bases at V and 0 bases at J, with 2 bases between. Germline-derived CDR1 and CDR2 are SGHTA and FQGNSA. CDR3 length: 13 amino acids. The CDR3 loop reads CASSLTSNQPQHF. CDR3 DNA sequence: TGTGCCAGCAGCTTAACTAGCAATCAGCCCCAGCATTTT.

This chain joins TRBV7-8 and TRBJ2-1, with 7 bases identical to TRBD2. V lost 5 bases, J lost 5 bases, and 6 bases stayed unmatched. This CDR3 has 14 residues. CDR1 is SGHVS and CDR2 is FQNEAQ in the germline V gene. For the CDR3, the DNA is TGTGCCAGCAGCAAAGGGACTAACAACAATGAGCAGTTCTTC. Protein product: CASSKGTNNNEQFF.

CDR3 nucleotides: TGTGCCAGCAGTGAAGCGGCGGCAGGAATTACGACTCAAGAGACCCAGTACTTC. It is translated as CASSEAAAGITTQETQYF. V and J are TRBV2 and TRBJ2-5; no firm D call. V dropped 0 bases and J dropped 2 bases, with 19 bases sitting between them. CDR3 length: 18 residues. CDR1 and CDR2 from the germline V gene are SNHLY and FYNNEI.

Relative to its sample, this clone is medium-sized. The chain recombines TRBV13 with TRBJ2-1; D gene uncertain. V was clipped by 5 bases and J by 9 bases, with 11 bases between them. Germline V gives CDR1 PRHDT, CDR2 FYEKMQ (reference sequence). This CDR3 has 12 residues. The chain's CDR3 is CASSPTLGEQFF. The DNA of the CDR3 is TGTGCCAGCAGCCCCACACTGGGTGAGCAGTTCTTC.

The rearrangement links TRBV28 to TRBJ2-1, with TRBD2 as a possible D gene (6 bases). Germline V lookup: CDR1 MDHEN, CDR2 SYDVKM. The V and J ends lost 3 bases and 0 bases respectively, with 12 bases between them. The CDR3 has 16 residues. This CDR3 reads CASSLGTGSSYNEQFF. In DNA form, the CDR3 reads TGTGCCAGCAGTTTGGGGACCGGGAGCTCCTACAATGAGCAGTTCTTC.

The sample holds one count of this clone. This chain links TRBV21-1 with TRBJ1-5; the D call TRBD1 from the table was never checked on the DNA. TRBV21-1 is flagged as a pseudogene. This CDR3 is built from 15 residues. The CDR3 here is CASSTGQEGNQPQHF. The CDR3 coding sequence is TGTGCCAGCAGCACCGGACAGGAAGGCAATCAGCCCCAGCATTTT.

V and J are TRBV6-5 and TRBJ2-4, with TRBD2 identical over 10 bases. Trimming took 4 bases from V and 7 from J; bases not matched to a gene: 10. CDR3 length: 16 amino acids. Germline lookup yields CDR1 MNHEY and CDR2 SVGAGI. CDR3 amino acids: CASSSPQLAGRNIQYF. CDR3 nucleotides: TGTGCCAGCAGTTCTCCGCAACTAGCGGGGAGGAACATTCAGTACTTC.

V is TRBV5-8 and J is TRBJ1-2; no clear D gene. CDR1 is SGHTS and CDR2 is YDEGEE in the germline V gene. The CDR3 spans 12 residues. The V end lost 4 bases, the J end lost 3 bases, and 7 bases lay between the germline ends. The chain's CDR3 is CASSPLDYGYTF. DNA of the CDR3: TGTGCCAGCAGCCCTCTTGACTATGGCTACACCTTC.

This chain joins TRBV29-1 and TRBJ1-1; D ambiguous. Trimming stripped 3 bases from V and 0 bases from J, with 8 bases between. The CDR3 spans 13 residues. The germline CDR1 and CDR2 sequences are SQVTM and ANQGSEA. CDR3 bases: TGCAGCGTTGACTTAGCCATGAACACTGAAGCTTTCTTT. Amino acids: CSVDLAMNTEAFF. The complete variable domain, with remaining parts taken from reference TRBV29-1 and TRBJ1-1, reads SAVISQKPSRDICQRGTSLTIQCQVDSQVTMMFWYRQQPGQSLTLIATANQGSEATYESGFVIDKFPISRPNLTFSTLTVSNMSPEDSSIYLCSVDLAMNTEAFFGQGTRLTVV.

This clone occurred once. In DNA form, the CDR3 reads TGTGCCAGCAGTTACGGACACCGGAGCTCCTACAATGAGCAGTTCTTC. Amino acids: CASSYGHRSSYNEQFF. The V gene is TRBV6-5, the J gene TRBJ2-1, with D perhaps TRBD1 (5 bases). The CDR3 totals 16 residues. The germline CDR1 and CDR2 sequences are MNHEY and SVGAGI. Trimming left V 2 bases short and J 0 bases short, with 11 bases between.

This chain uses TRBV18 with TRBJ2-1; D is possibly TRBD2 (5 bases). The CDR3 contains 15 residues. Germline V CDR1 and CDR2: KGHSH, LQKENI. Between the trimmed V and J ends, which lost 3 bases and 7 bases, there was a span of 16 bases. CDR3 residues: CASSPSGLEDNEQFF. The CDR3 DNA is TGTGCCAGCTCACCGTCCGGACTCGAGGATAATGAGCAGTTCTTC.

The rearrangement links TRBV9 to TRBJ2-1, with TRBD2 matching over 8 bases. Losses at the gene ends were 0 bases for V and 3 bases for J; bases not matched to a gene: 5. Germline loops: CDR1 SGDLS, CDR2 YYNGEE. There are 16 residues in the CDR3. CDR3 residues: CASSVEGGGNYNEQFF. The CDR3 region has the DNA TGTGCCAGCAGCGTAGAGGGCGGGGGGAACTACAATGAGCAGTTCTTC.

J is TRBJ2-5 and V is TRBV7-9; D gene unclear. The CDR3 totals 15 residues. CDR1 SEHNR and CDR2 FQNEAQ come from the germline V gene (reference sequence). The V gene lost 0 bases and the J gene lost 2 bases, with 10 bases spanning the gap. The CDR3 DNA reads as TGTGCCAGCAGCTTAGCTCGGGCAGCTCAAGAGACCCAGTACTTC. Translation: CASSLARAAQETQYF.

The J gene is TRBJ2-5, the V gene TRBV12-3 or TRBV12-4; 9 nucleotides agree with TRBD2. V shed 5 bases, J shed 5 bases, and the junction held 3 bases outside the gene matches. The CDR3 sequence is 13 residues long. The DNA for the CDR3 is TGTGCCAGCAGTCACAGCGGGGGGGAGACCCAGTACTTC. This gives the protein CASSHSGGETQYF.

The rearrangement uses TRBV6-5 and TRBJ1-1; D is unresolved. The CDR3 spans 14 residues. V lost 2 bases, J lost 1 base, and 8 bases lay in between. Germline lookup yields CDR1 MNHEY and CDR2 SVGAGI. DNA for the CDR3: TGTGCCAGCAGTTACCCGGGTGAGAACACTGAAGCTTTCTTT. Translation gives CASSYPGENTEAFF.